This passage covers 25 T cell receptor beta chains from one sample sequenced in a study of response to subunit inactivated influenza vaccine. TCRdb ran MiXCR on the RT-PCR reads and lists one entry per CDR3 protein. The sample contains hundreds of thousands of distinct CDR3 sequences, less than 20% of which appear only once. Source: PBMCs from blood, taken more than 4 days after vaccination. These receptors all come from a man between 50 and 59 years old who received an inactivated influenza vaccine.

V usage is TRBV5-1 and J usage is TRBJ2-1; D could derive from TRBD1 or TRBD2 (6 bases each). The CDR3 extends over 16 amino acids. V was pared by 6 bases and J by 0 bases, with 16 bases between. The V gene's germline CDR1 is SGHRS and CDR2 YFSETQ. This chain's CDR3 is CASISGGGTSYNEQFF. In DNA, the CDR3 is TGCGCCAGCATCTCCGGGGGCGGAACCTCCTACAATGAGCAGTTCTTC.

The chain combines TRBV6-5 with TRBJ2-7, with 9 bases that match TRBD1. V shed 0 bases, J shed 4 bases, and the junction held 7 bases outside the gene matches. The CDR3 totals 16 residues. Germline CDR1 reads MNHEY; CDR2 reads SVGAGI. DNA for the CDR3: TGTGCCAGCAGTTACTCGATTGGGACAGGGTTTTACGAGCAGTACTTC. It translates to CASSYSIGTGFYEQYF.

V gene TRBV7-2 combines with J gene TRBJ1-5; D remains unclear. The CDR3 extends over 13 amino acids. V was shortened by 1 base and J by 3 bases, with 4 bases between the two germline ends. Per germline, CDR1 SGHTA and CDR2 FQGNSA. CDR3 amino acids: CASSLVYNQPQHF. CDR3 DNA sequence: TGTGCCAGCAGCTTAGTATACAATCAGCCCCAGCATTTT.

The chain uses TRBV7-9 and TRBJ2-6, with D perhaps TRBD2 (6 bases). Per germline, CDR1 SEHNR and CDR2 FQNEAQ (reference sequence). V lost 8 bases and J lost 3, with 8 bases in between. There are 13 residues in the CDR3. The CDR3 reads CASGGNGANVLTF. The DNA of the CDR3 is TGTGCCAGCGGCGGGAATGGGGCCAACGTCCTGACTTTC. Looking up the rest from reference TRBV7-9 and TRBJ2-6 gives the full variable domain: DTGVSQNPRHKITKRGQNVTFRCDPISEHNRLYWYRQTLGQGPEFLTYFQNEAQLEKSRLLSDRFSAERPKGSFSTLEIQRTEQGDSAMYLCASGGNGANVLTFGAGSRLTVL.

The chain couples TRBV18 to TRBJ1-2; a possible D gene is TRBD1 (5 bases). The CDR3 runs 15 residues. Looked up from germline, CDR1 is KGHSH and CDR2 is LQKENI. V was clipped by 3 bases and J by 6 bases, with 17 bases between them. The chain's CDR3 is CASSPGRSPVDGYTF. In DNA form, the CDR3 reads TGTGCCAGCTCACCGGGACGGTCCCCAGTGGATGGCTACACCTTC. Full variable domain (remainder filled in from reference TRBV18 and TRBJ1-2): NAGVMQNPRHLVRRRGQEARLRCSPMKGHSHVYWYRQLPEEGLKFMVYLQKENIIDESGMPKERFSAEFPKEGPSILRIQQVVRGDSAAYFCASSPGRSPVDGYTFGSGTRLTVV.

In its sample, this clonotype was seen a few times. This CDR3 is CASSFTSPGELFF. CDR3 nucleotide sequence: TGCGCCAGCAGCTTTACTAGTCCCGGGGAGCTGTTTTTT. The chain employs TRBV5-1 and TRBJ2-2; tentatively, D is TRBD2 (5 bases). Trimming took off 2 bases at V and 6 bases at J, with 8 bases between the two ends. The germline CDR1 and CDR2 sequences are SGHRS and YFSETQ. The CDR3 is 13 residues long.

This clonotype showed up just a few times. The J gene is TRBJ2-7, the V gene TRBV5-1; a possible D gene is TRBD2 (6 bases). The V gene's germline CDR1 is SGHRS and CDR2 YFSETQ. This CDR3 contains 15 residues. V shed 7 bases and J shed 0 bases, with 17 bases lying between them. The CDR3 region has the DNA TGCGCCAGCGCTATACACCGGGACTTCTCCTACGAGCAGTACTTC. Protein sequence: CASAIHRDFSYEQYF. Variable domain in full (rest from reference TRBV5-1 and TRBJ2-7): KAGVTQTPRYLIKTRGQQVTLSCSPISGHRSVSWYQQTPGQGLQFLFEYFSETQRNKGNFPGRFSGRQFSNSRSEMNVSTLELGDSALYLCASAIHRDFSYEQYFGPGTRLTVT.

The chain couples TRBV28 to TRBJ2-2; possibly TRBD1 for D (5 bases). V lost 7 bases to trimming and J lost 4 bases, with 13 bases between them. Germline V lookup: CDR1 MDHEN, CDR2 SYDVKM. CDR3 length equals 14 residues. CDR3 DNA: TGTGCCAGCAAAAAGGGGTCCTTCACCGGGGAGCTGTTTTTT. The encoded protein is CASKKGSFTGELFF.

The gene calls are TRBV14 and TRBJ2-7, with a tentative D call TRBD2 (5 bases). The germline V gene encodes CDR1 SGHDN and CDR2 FVKESK. The V gene lost 4 bases and the J gene lost 6 bases, with 13 bases spanning the gap. This CDR3 has 13 amino acids. Here the CDR3 reads CASSPQRETEQYF. The CDR3 bases are TGTGCCAGCAGCCCGCAGAGGGAAACCGAGCAGTACTTC.

The chain joins TRBV9 to TRBJ2-5; 9 bases fit TRBD2. Losses at the gene ends were 4 bases for V and 5 bases for J; bases not matched to a gene: 15. This CDR3 is built from 17 residues. Germline-derived CDR1 and CDR2 are SGDLS and YYNGEE. The CDR3 sequence is CASSPRVAGDKWETQYF. In DNA, the CDR3 is TGTGCCAGCAGCCCCCGGGTAGCGGGAGATAAATGGGAGACCCAGTACTTC. The complete variable domain, with remaining parts taken from reference TRBV9 and TRBJ2-5, reads DSGVTQTPKHLITATGQRVTLRCSPRSGDLSVYWYQQSLDQGLQFLIQYYNGEERAKGNILERFSAQQFPDLHSELNLSSLELGDSALYFCASSPRVAGDKWETQYFGPGTRLLVL.

There are a few counts of this clonotype. This chain uses TRBV20-1 with TRBJ1-5; 8 bases align to TRBD1. V shed 2 bases and J 4 bases; nucleotides not matched to a gene: 4. Germline V CDR1 and CDR2: DFQATT, SNEGSKA (reference sequence). The CDR3 extends over 14 amino acids. Here the CDR3 DNA reads TGCAGTGCTAGAAAGGGACAGGCAAATCAGCCCCAGCATTTT. Amino acids: CSARKGQANQPQHF.

This clonotype was seen a handful of times. V is TRBV5-1 and J is TRBJ1-2; 11 positions match TRBD1. Germline V gene sequence: CDR1 SGHRS, CDR2 YFSETQ. CDR3 length: 15 amino acids. The ends lost 4 bases at V and 4 bases at J; junction bases unmatched: 6. CDR3 loop: CASSPRTGGGYGYTF. In DNA, the CDR3 is TGCGCCAGCAGCCCTCGGACAGGGGGCGGCTATGGCTACACCTTC.

This clonotype turned up a few times. The CDR3 coding sequence is TGTGCCAGCTCACCCAGAAGAAGCGGGGAGCTGTTTTTT. It is translated as CASSPRRSGELFF. The chain combines TRBV18 with TRBJ2-2, with D hard to call. Per the germline V gene, CDR1 is KGHSH and CDR2 is LQKENI. CDR3 size: 13 residues. V gave up 3 bases and J gave up 7 bases, with 9 bases separating them.

The sample holds a few counts of this clonotype. The genes are TRBV20-1 and TRBJ2-1; D is unclear. CDR1 DFQATT and CDR2 SNEGSKA come from the germline V gene (reference sequence). V dropped 1 base and J dropped 6 bases, with 13 bases sitting between them. The CDR3 consists of 14 residues. The CDR3 bases are TGCAGTGCTAGAGTTAGGGCGTCTTTCAATGAGCAGTTCTTC. This sequence encodes CSARVRASFNEQFF.

This clonotype was observed a few times. This sequence joins TRBV12-3 or TRBV12-4 and TRBJ1-2; 8 bases line up with TRBD1. The CDR3 covers 14 residues. V was clipped by 4 bases and J by 6 bases; unmatched bases: 7. Here the CDR3 DNA reads TGTGCCAGCAGTTCGCGGACAGGGATTGATGGCTACACCTTC. Its protein is CASSSRTGIDGYTF.

This rearrangement joins TRBV6-5 to TRBJ2-1; D might be TRBD2 (5 bases). Trimming stripped 1 base from V and 0 bases from J, with 7 bases between. The CDR3 extends over 15 amino acids. Germline CDR1 MNHEY, CDR2 SVGAGI. CDR3 amino acids: CASSYLASSYNEQFF. As DNA, the CDR3 is TGTGCCAGCAGTTACTTAGCGAGCTCCTACAATGAGCAGTTCTTC.

The CDR3 here is CASSSVQGSYEQYF. CDR3 in DNA: TGCGCCAGCAGCTCGGTCCAGGGGTCCTACGAGCAGTACTTC. The chain employs TRBV5-1 and TRBJ2-7, with D possibly matching TRBD1 (6 bases). The germline V gene encodes CDR1 SGHRS and CDR2 YFSETQ. V lost 3 bases and J lost 1, with 11 bases in between. The CDR3 is made up of 14 amino acids.

This clonotype came up a few times. The gene calls are TRBV5-1 and TRBJ2-1, with 10 bases identical to TRBD2. The germline CDR1 and CDR2 sequences are SGHRS and YFSETQ. With 4 bases clipped from V and 5 bases from J, the junction kept 6 bases outside the gene matches. The CDR3 is 15 residues long. The CDR3 is CASSPHSGRNNEQFF. DNA of the CDR3: TGCGCCAGCAGCCCACATAGCGGGAGGAACAATGAGCAGTTCTTC.

In this sample, this clonotype turned up a few times. The chain carries TRBV10-3 and TRBJ2-3, with D perhaps matching TRBD1 (5 bases). This CDR3 is built from 14 residues. Germline loops: CDR1 ENHRY, CDR2 SYGVKD. Trimming removed 8 bases from V and 2 bases from J, with 14 bases in between. As DNA, the CDR3 is TGTGCCATCGGCGTTACAGGAAACACAGATACGCAGTATTTT. This codes for CAIGVTGNTDTQYF.

This clonotype was observed a handful of times. The rearrangement joins TRBV29-1 to TRBJ2-3; D may match TRBD1 or TRBD2 (5 bases each). The CDR3 has 14 residues. Trimming pared 4 bases from V and 2 bases from J, leaving 13 bases between. Per the germline V gene, CDR1 is SQVTM and CDR2 is ANQGSEA. The CDR3 here is CSVGAGSLTDTQYF. The DNA of the CDR3 is TGCAGCGTTGGGGCAGGGAGCCTCACAGATACGCAGTATTTT.

This chain links TRBV21-1 with TRBJ2-5; TRBD1, the table's D call, was not compared with the DNA. TRBV21-1 counts as a pseudogene. The CDR3 length is 15 residues. The CDR3 region has the DNA TGTGCCAGCAGCTACCGGACAGGGCGGTCGGAGACCCAGTACTTC. It codes for CASSYRTGRSETQYF.

This clonotype has just a few counts. The CDR3 here is CASSYPRSGTSGVGSYNEQFF. CDR3 in DNA: TGTGCCAGCAGTTACCCCAGGTCGGGGACTAGCGGGGTGGGCTCCTACAATGAGCAGTTCTTC. This chain connects TRBV11-2 to TRBJ2-1, with 13 bases aligning to TRBD2. CDR3 size: 21 residues. CDR1 is SGHAT, CDR2 FQNNGV, per germline. V trimming: 6 bases; J trimming: 0 bases; junction bases outside the gene matches: 17.

This clonotype was observed a few times. The chain employs TRBV12-3 or TRBV12-4 and TRBJ1-5; D is unresolved. The ends were cut back, 6 bases at V and 11 bases at J, with 11 bases in the middle. This CDR3 comprises 11 residues. The CDR3 sequence is CASRGNISQHF. CDR3 nucleotides: TGTGCCAGCAGGGGGAACATCTCCCAGCATTTT.

This chain connects TRBV20-1 to TRBJ2-6; a weak D match, TRBD1 (6 bases). V was pared by 6 bases and J by 3 bases, with 12 bases between. The CDR3 consists of 14 residues. Germline lookup yields CDR1 DFQATT and CDR2 SNEGSKA (reference sequence). CDR3 DNA sequence: TGCAGTGCGGCAGGGGTAGGTGGGGCCAACGTCCTGACTTTC. It yields the protein CSAAGVGGANVLTF.

This chain joins TRBV20-1 and TRBJ2-6, with 10 bases lining up with TRBD1. This CDR3 is built from 17 residues. CDR1 and CDR2 from the germline V gene are DFQATT and SNEGSKA (reference sequence). After removal of 6 bases from V and 0 bases from J, the junction contained 8 bases not matched to a gene. CDR3 bases: TGCAGTGCCACAGCCGGGACAGGGGCCTCTGGGGCCAACGTCCTGACTTTC. Translation gives CSATAGTGASGANVLTF.